These 30 T cell receptor beta chains originate from one sample sequenced in a study of blood T cell repertoires in COVID-19. Data came from immunoSEQ multiplex PCR; TCRdb stores just in-frame clones and leaves some out. In the table there are 150,000 to 180,000 clones, 70% to 85% of which are singletons. Sequenced material: peripheral blood. The origin of the receptors is a woman aged 55-70 years with acute or convalescent COVID-19.

The chain is built from TRBV6-5 and TRBJ1-5, with D possibly matching TRBD1 (6 bases). Deletions cut 6 bases from V and 7 bases from J, with 13 bases between. The CDR3 runs to 13 residues. Germline V gene data show CDR1 as MNHEY and CDR2 as SVGAGI. The CDR3 DNA sequence: TGTGCCAGCAGCCGACAGGCGGCCCAGCCCCAGCATTTT. Its translation: CASSRQAAQPQHF.

This chain joins TRBV9 and TRBJ2-3; 9 nucleotides line up with TRBD1. V was pared by 2 bases and J by 3 bases, with 7 bases of the junction left unmatched. The CDR3 consists of 16 residues. Germline loops: CDR1 SGDLS, CDR2 YYNGEE. CDR3 nucleotide sequence: TGTGCCAGCAGCGTGGGGATGACAGGGGGTACAGATACGCAGTATTTT. Its protein product is CASSVGMTGGTDTQYF.

This sequence joins TRBV5-1 and TRBJ2-5; a possible D gene is TRBD2 (6 bases). V shed 7 bases and J shed 4 bases, with 17 bases lying between them. The CDR3 runs 14 residues. From germline, CDR1 is SGHRS and CDR2 YFSETQ. This CDR3 is CASAETSLSETQYF. The CDR3 region has the DNA TGCGCCAGCGCCGAAACTAGCCTCTCAGAGACCCAGTACTTC. The full variable domain, rest sourced from reference TRBV5-1 and TRBJ2-5, is KAGVTQTPRYLIKTRGQQVTLSCSPISGHRSVSWYQQTPGQGLQFLFEYFSETQRNKGNFPGRFSGRQFSNSRSEMNVSTLELGDSALYLCASAETSLSETQYFGPGTRLLVL.

The chain joins TRBV6-2 or TRBV6-3 to TRBJ2-1; a weak D match, TRBD1 (6 bases). This CDR3 is built from 15 residues. V shed 5 bases and J shed 6 bases, with 17 bases lying between them. Germline values: CDR1 MNHEY, CDR2 SVGEGT. For the CDR3, the DNA is TGTGCCAGCAGTCCCGCCGAGACAGGTAGCAATGAGCAGTTCTTC. This codes for CASSPAETGSNEQFF.

This chain uses TRBV19 with TRBJ1-1; 7 nucleotides match TRBD1. V shed 11 bases and J 3 bases; nucleotides not matched to a gene: 6. The germline V gene has CDR1 LNHDA and CDR2 SQIVND (reference sequence). The CDR3 spans 12 residues. CDR3 in DNA: TGTGCCTCCAGGGACAGCGACACTGAAGCTTTCTTT. Protein: CASRDSDTEAFF.

The CDR3 here is CASSQDAGTYNEQFF. In DNA, the CDR3 is TGTGCCAGCAGCCAAGATGCGGGAACCTACAATGAGCAGTTCTTC. This rearrangement joins TRBV3-1 (or the pseudogene TRBV3-2) to TRBJ2-1; the D gene is possibly TRBD2 (6 bases). CDR3 length: 15 amino acids. Trimming removed 0 bases at V and 2 bases at J, with 8 bases between. Germline lookup yields CDR1 LGHDT and CDR2 YNNKEL (reference sequence).

This chain joins TRBV29-1 and TRBJ1-1, with 7 bases lining up with TRBD1. The CDR3 consists of 12 residues. The V gene's germline CDR1 is SQVTM and CDR2 ANQGSEA. V lost 4 bases to trimming and J lost 5 bases; unmatched junction nucleotides: 4. CDR3 coding DNA: TGCAGCGTTGGGCAGGGGGAAACTGAAGCTTTCTTT. It is translated as CSVGQGETEAFF.

This chain links TRBV2 with TRBJ1-2; no clear D gene. The CDR3 sequence is 12 residues long. Germline CDR1 is SNHLY and CDR2 is FYNNEI. Trimming took off 3 bases at V and 8 bases at J, with 10 bases between the two ends. The CDR3: CASSETTRGYTF. In nucleotides, the CDR3 is TGTGCCAGCAGTGAGACGACAAGGGGCTACACCTTC. The full variable domain, rest sourced from reference TRBV2 and TRBJ1-2, is EPEVTQTPSHQVTQMGQEVILRCVPISNHLYFYWYRQILGQKVEFLVSFYNNEISEKSEIFDDQFSVERPDGSNFTLKIRSTKLEDSAMYFCASSETTRGYTFGSGTRLTVV.

For the CDR3, the DNA is TGTGCCAGTCAGATGAACACTGAAGCTTTCTTT. It specifies CASQMNTEAFF. The chain carries TRBV2 and TRBJ1-1; the D is unclear. The CDR3 covers 11 residues. Germline lookup yields CDR1 SNHLY and CDR2 FYNNEI. V shed 9 bases and J shed 0 bases, with 5 bases lying between them.

V usage is TRBV7-8 and J usage is TRBJ1-1; a possible D gene is TRBD1 (5 bases). Germline CDR1 and CDR2: SGHVS and FQNEAQ. The CDR3 spans 18 residues. Trimming pared 1 base from V and 0 bases from J, leaving 18 bases between. CDR3 protein: CASSLDPRRDSLNTEAFF. The CDR3 DNA reads as TGTGCCAGCAGCTTAGACCCTCGACGCGACAGTCTGAACACTGAAGCTTTCTTT.

The chain carries TRBV20-1 and TRBJ1-4; no firm D call. This CDR3 region has 11 residues. Between the trimmed V and J ends, which lost 5 bases and 11 bases, there was a span of 12 bases. From germline, CDR1 is DFQATT and CDR2 SNEGSKA (reference sequence). The DNA of the CDR3 is TGCAGTGCTCCCTTCTTGGGCAAACTGTTTTTT. Amino acids: CSAPFLGKLFF.

This chain uses TRBV3-1 (or the pseudogene TRBV3-2) with TRBJ2-1, with D perhaps TRBD2 (6 bases). This CDR3 has 16 amino acids. V dropped 0 bases and J dropped 3 bases, with 12 bases sitting between them. The germline V gene encodes CDR1 LGHDT and CDR2 YNNKEL (reference sequence). CDR3 bases: TGTGCCAGCAGCCAAGACGGGAGAGGAGGCTACAATGAGCAGTTCTTC. It translates to CASSQDGRGGYNEQFF.

CDR3: CASSLASQPQHF. The CDR3 DNA sequence: TGTGCCAGCAGCCTCGCTAGTCAGCCCCAGCATTTT. The gene calls are TRBV28 and TRBJ1-5; D remains unclear. Germline V gene lookup returns CDR1 MDHEN and CDR2 SYDVKM. This CDR3 is 12 amino acids long. V lost 6 bases, J lost 6 bases, and 9 bases lay in between.

The genes are TRBV30 and TRBJ1-5; tentatively, D is TRBD1 (5 bases). Trimming cost V 4 bases and J 0 bases, with 19 bases left between them. This CDR3 has 17 amino acids. The germline V gene has CDR1 GTSNPN and CDR2 SVGIG (reference sequence). The CDR3 loop reads CAWTKAGFLVSNQPQHF. For the CDR3, the DNA is TGTGCCTGGACGAAAGCAGGGTTCCTCGTTAGCAATCAGCCCCAGCATTTT. Full variable domain (outside the CDR3, taken from reference TRBV30 and TRBJ1-5): SQTIHQWPATLVQPVGSPLSLECTVEGTSNPNLYWYRQAAGRGLQLLFYSVGIGQISSEVPQNLSASRPQDRQFILSSKKLLLSDSGFYLCAWTKAGFLVSNQPQHFGDGTRLSIL.

CDR3 residues: CASSIDRMSSYEQYF. CDR3 coding DNA: TGCGCCAGCAGCATCGACAGGATGAGCTCCTACGAGCAGTACTTC. The chain couples TRBV5-1 to TRBJ2-7, with D possibly TRBD1 on 6 matching bases. The germline V and J ends were trimmed by 4 bases and 0 bases, with 14 bases remaining between them. CDR1 is SGHRS, CDR2 YFSETQ, per germline. The CDR3 extends over 15 amino acids.

This clone showed up just once. Compared with germline, one end of the junction differs, possibly owing to a read error. The genes are TRBV6-5 and TRBJ2-7; 7 bases are a match to TRBD2. The germline gives CDR1 MNHEY, CDR2 SVGAGI. CDR3 length equals 13 residues. The CDR3 DNA follows: TGTACCAGCAGCCGCGGGAGCACCTACGAGCAGTACTTC. Translating it yields CTSSRGSTYEQYF.

This clone was seen a few times. The chain has TRBV5-1 and TRBJ1-1, with 9 bases fitting TRBD1. The germline V gene has CDR1 SGHRS and CDR2 YFSETQ. With 0 bases clipped from V and 8 bases from J, the junction kept 2 bases outside the gene matches. This CDR3 contains 13 residues. The CDR3 reads CASSLAQGAEAFF. The CDR3 DNA reads TGCGCCAGCAGCTTGGCACAGGGGGCGGAAGCTTTCTTT.

This chain joins TRBV18 and TRBJ1-5, with D uncertain. The CDR3 totals 16 residues. The V end was cut by 6 bases, the J end by 3 bases, with 18 bases between. The V gene's germline CDR1 is KGHSH and CDR2 LQKENI. The CDR3 loop reads CASSPTQSGDNQPQHF. The CDR3 DNA reads as TGTGCCAGCTCGCCTACCCAATCGGGAGACAATCAGCCCCAGCATTTT.

The chain has TRBV24-1 and TRBJ2-2, with 7 nucleotides matching TRBD1. Trimming removed 4 bases from V and 0 bases from J; junction bases left unmatched: 4. Germline values: CDR1 KGHDR, CDR2 SFDVKD. This CDR3 spans 16 amino acids. The CDR3 nucleotides are TGTGCCACCAGTGACCCCGGGACAGCGAACACCGGGGAGCTGTTTTTT. The encoded protein is CATSDPGTANTGELFF.

The V gene is TRBV19, the J gene TRBJ1-2; 8 bases line up with TRBD1. V gave up 4 bases and J gave up 7 bases; unmatched junction bases: 5. Germline CDR1 LNHDA, CDR2 SQIVND (reference sequence). This CDR3 has 13 amino acids. As DNA, the CDR3 is TGTGCCAGTAGTAGGGACAGGAACCCTGGCTACACCTTC. Translating gives CASSRDRNPGYTF.

The chain couples TRBV12-3 or TRBV12-4 to TRBJ2-5, with D possibly being TRBD1 (6 bases). V lost 5 bases and J 1 base, leaving 8 bases between the germline ends. The CDR3 is made up of 13 amino acids. CDR3 protein: CASSRDTQETQYF. CDR3 DNA sequence: TGTGCCAGCAGTCGGGACACCCAAGAGACCCAGTACTTC.

The CDR3 DNA reads TGTGCCAGCAGCTCAGGGAACACTGAAGCTTTCTTT. It specifies CASSSGNTEAFF. The chain joins TRBV11-3 to TRBJ1-1; no clear D. Germline lookup yields CDR1 SGHNT and CDR2 YENEEA. The CDR3 has 12 residues. V shed 4 bases and J shed 1 base, with 4 bases lying between them.

V and J are TRBV27 and TRBJ2-1, with 9 positions matching TRBD1. The germline CDR1 and CDR2 sequences are MNHEY and SMNVEV (reference sequence). V lost 5 bases to trimming and J lost 2 bases; unmatched junction nucleotides: 4. The CDR3 is made up of 15 amino acids. The CDR3 protein is CASSPTGGAYNEQFF. In DNA form, the CDR3 reads TGTGCCAGCAGTCCTACAGGGGGCGCCTACAATGAGCAGTTCTTC.

The chain links TRBV6-5 to TRBJ2-7; TRBD1 agrees at 7 bases. This CDR3 region has 14 residues. Looked up from germline, CDR1 is MNHEY and CDR2 is SVGAGI. Trimming cost V 10 bases and J 3 bases; bases outside gene matches: 12. CDR3 sequence (DNA): TGTGCCACACTTAGAGGACAGGATTTCTACGAGCAGTACTTC. Translation: CATLRGQDFYEQYF.

In this sample, this clone turned up once. The chain links TRBV5-1 to TRBJ1-6; 9 bases match TRBD1. The CDR3 has 16 residues. CDR1 and CDR2 (germline): SGHRS, YFSETQ. The junction had 10 bases not matched to a gene; V was cut back by 4 bases and J by 8 bases. CDR3 protein: CASSPFGDRAHSPLHF. Here the CDR3 DNA reads TGCGCCAGCAGCCCGTTCGGGGACAGGGCCCATTCACCCCTCCACTTT.

The chain links TRBV3-1 (or the pseudogene TRBV3-2) to TRBJ1-2; D is possibly TRBD1 (6 bases). The CDR3 sequence is 14 residues long. The germline V gene has CDR1 LGHDT and CDR2 YNNKEL (reference sequence). Trimming stripped 0 bases from V and 6 bases from J, with 11 bases between. The CDR3 protein is CASSQEGQGNGYTF. CDR3 nucleotide sequence: TGTGCCAGCAGCCAAGAGGGACAAGGGAATGGCTACACCTTC.

The chain carries TRBV7-2 and TRBJ2-1; 11 bases agree with TRBD2. The CDR3 runs 17 residues. CDR1 SGHTA and CDR2 FQGNSA come from the germline V gene. The junction had 4 bases not matched to a gene; V was cut back by 3 bases and J by 0 bases. This CDR3 reads CASSLTGLAVSYNEQFF. The DNA for the CDR3 is TGTGCCAGCAGCTTGACGGGACTAGCGGTCTCCTACAATGAGCAGTTCTTC. Looking up the rest from reference TRBV7-2 and TRBJ2-1 gives the full variable domain: GAGVSQSPSNKVTEKGKDVELRCDPISGHTALYWYRQSLGQGLEFLIYFQGNSAPDKSGLPSDRFSAERTGGSVSTLTIQRTQQEDSAVYLCASSLTGLAVSYNEQFFGPGTRLTVL.

V gene TRBV7-9 combines with J gene TRBJ2-3, with TRBD1 matching 8 bases. Germline trimming cut 4 bases from V and 3 bases from J; bases unmatched to any gene: 9. The CDR3 sequence is 16 residues long. Looked up from germline, CDR1 is SEHNR and CDR2 is FQNEAQ (reference sequence). CDR3 residues: CASSYLQGGFTDTQYF. The CDR3 DNA follows: TGTGCCAGCAGCTACCTACAGGGGGGATTTACAGATACGCAGTATTTT.

The chain employs TRBV5-1 and TRBJ2-3; 14 bases align to TRBD2. CDR3 length: 17 residues. V trimming: 2 bases; J trimming: 2 bases; junction bases outside the gene matches: 4. Looked up from germline, CDR1 is SGHRS and CDR2 is YFSETQ. CDR3 DNA sequence: TGCGCCAGCAGCTTCCCGGGACTAGCGGGGGCCACAGATACGCAGTATTTT. Protein sequence: CASSFPGLAGATDTQYF.

This clone was counted a few times. The rearrangement links TRBV19 to TRBJ1-2; 9 bases line up with TRBD1. The CDR3 runs to 13 residues. Germline V CDR1 and CDR2: LNHDA, SQIVND (reference sequence). After removal of 6 bases from V and 6 bases from J, the junction contained 5 bases not matched to a gene. The CDR3, as DNA: TGTGCCAGTAGGACGGGACAGGGTAATGGCTACACCTTC. Encoded protein: CASRTGQGNGYTF. Full variable domain (missing parts from reference TRBV19 and TRBJ1-2): DGGITQSPKYLFRKEGQNVTLSCEQNLNHDAMYWYRQDPGQGLRLIYYSQIVNDFQKGDIAEGYSVSREKKESFPLTVTSAQKNPTAFYLCASRTGQGNGYTFGSGTRLTVV.